Given below is one T cell receptor beta chain in context. Its antigen is still unknown. Germline CDR1 is MNHEY and CDR2 is SVGAGI. The V end was cut by 8 bases, the J end by 8 bases, with 21 bases between. The CDR3 is 14 amino acids. The data stem from a study of vaccination effects on CD4 cells after COVID-19. Study details: Samples were taken post-vaccine, and their median timing was 72 days after the second dose.

Produced via immunoSEQ multiplex PCR; TCRdb's table is partial and in-frame only. This sample yields tens of thousands of clones, of which around 81% are seen a single time; 1.2% belongs to the top ten. Viral peptide pools were used in the ViraFEST assay to expand antigen-specific CD4+ T cells, and sequencing came afterward. After roughly 11 days in culture, the CD4+ T cells were isolated. Participants were given two doses of BNT162b2 or mRNA-1273 vaccine. This receptor was obtained from a human donor who received a COVID-19 vaccine. Here the sequenced sample was CD4+ T cells from PBMCs cultured with HCoV-229E spike peptides, taken after COVID-19 vaccination. The chain is built from TRBV6-5 and TRBJ1-2, with a weak D call TRBD1 (5 bases). CDR3 sequence reads: CASRRKARDGGYTF. In DNA form, the CDR3 reads TGTGCCAGCCGACGCAAAGCACGGGACGGGGGCTACACCTTC.